A selection of T cell receptor beta chains follows, all from one sample in a study of response to subunit inactivated influenza vaccine. MiXCR was run by TCRdb on the RT-PCR reads, yielding one entry per CDR3 protein. The data hold more than 700,000 distinct CDR3 sequences, with less than 25% observed a single time. The source was PBMCs from blood, collected more than 4 days after vaccination. Receptors were obtained from a man over 45 who received an inactivated influenza vaccine. Both conserved end residues are part of each CDR3. A D gene is named only where the DNA matches it firmly. Size is omitted from some rows. Given values are once, few, many or a class for expanded clones.

size,D,J,V,CDR3,DNA
few,NA,TRBJ1-1,TRBV18,CASSSTRENTEAFF,TGTGCCAGCTCATCGACCAGGGAGAACACTGAAGCTTTCTTT
NA,TRBD2,TRBJ2-3,TRBV5-6,CASSLAWSGGTTDTQYF,TGTGCCAGCAGCTTGGCCTGGAGCGGGGGGACCACAGATACGCAGTATTTT
once,NA,TRBJ2-7,TRBV20-1,CSAENKIMPYEQYF,TGCAGTGCTGAAAACAAGATTATGCCCTACGAGCAGTACTTC
few,TRBD1,TRBJ1-6,TRBV2,CASSDRGPVRSPLHF,TGTGCCAGCAGTGATAGGGGGCCTGTGCGTTCACCCCTCCACTTT
few,TRBD2,TRBJ2-7,TRBV6-1,CASTPTGLADYEQYF,TGTGCCAGCACCCCGACGGGACTAGCGGACTACGAGCAGTACTTC
many,TRBD2,TRBJ2-1,TRBV7-2,CASSPTLLAGGGRQFF,TGTGCCAGCAGCCCCACTCTACTAGCGGGAGGTGGACGGCAGTTCTTC
few,NA,TRBJ2-3,TRBV29-1,CSGVEDTQYF,TGCAGCGGAGTTGAAGATACGCAGTATTTT
many,NA,TRBJ2-5,TRBV10-1,CASSESSAQETQYF,TGCGCCAGCAGTGAGTCGTCCGCCCAAGAGACCCAGTACTTC
many,NA,TRBJ1-2,TRBV7-2,CASSIDRNYGYTF,TGTGCCAGCAGCATAGACAGAAACTATGGCTACACCTTC
NA,NA,TRBJ2-2,TRBV28,CACDSPGELFF,TGTGCCTGCGACTCCCCCGGGGAGCTGTTTTTT
NA,TRBD2,TRBJ2-3,TRBV4-3,CASSQESSGGRTDTQYF,TGCGCCAGCAGCCAAGAATCTAGCGGGGGTCGCACAGATACGCAGTATTTT
many,NA,TRBJ1-3,TRBV20-1,CSATAAGLDSGNTIYF,TGCAGTGCTACGGCGGCGGGATTAGACTCTGGAAACACCATATATTTT
NA,TRBD2,TRBJ2-7,TRBV6-5,CAGSYTPGLAGGSEQYF,TGTGCCGGCAGTTACACACCGGGACTAGCGGGAGGTAGCGAGCAGTACTTC
NA,TRBD1,TRBJ2-6,TRBV10-3,CATTADRGFTGANVLTF,TGTGCCACCACAGCGGACAGGGGATTCACTGGGGCCAACGTCCTGACTTTC
NA,TRBD1,TRBJ1-1,TRBV6-1,CASSGRDRGRVNTEAFF,TGTGCCAGCAGTGGGAGGGACAGGGGTAGGGTAAACACTGAAGCTTTCTTT
NA,NA,TRBJ2-6,TRBV5-6,CASGGYSGANVLTF,TGTGCCAGCGGCGGGTATTCTGGGGCCAACGTCCTGACTTTC
once,NA,TRBJ2-2,TRBV7-2,CASKAGGQNTGELFF,TGTGCCAGCAAAGCCGGGGGACAGAACACCGGGGAGCTGTTTTTT
NA,NA,TRBJ1-5,TRBV30,CAWSAGHLLSNQPQHF,TGTGCCTGGAGTGCCGGACACTTGCTGAGCAATCAGCCCCAGCATTTT
few,TRBD2,TRBJ2-5,TRBV4-2,CASSQDWATSGSIHETQYF,TGTGCCAGCAGCCAAGATTGGGCCACTAGCGGGAGTATTCACGAGACCCAGTACTTC
few,NA,TRBJ2-5,TRBV5-6,CASSPRRIETQYF,TGTGCCAGCAGCCCCCGACGCATCGAGACCCAGTACTTC
NA,TRBD2,TRBJ2-5,TRBV20-1,CSAEKAGGVLETQYF,TGCAGTGCGGAAAAAGCGGGGGGCGTTCTGGAGACCCAGTACTTC
NA,NA,TRBJ1-3,TRBV10-3,CAISEVVASGNTIYF,TGTGCCATCAGTGAGGTCGTGGCATCGGGAAACACCATATATTTT
NA,TRBD2,TRBJ2-1,TRBV4-3,CASSLTSGRPNEQFF,TGCGCCAGCAGCCTCACTAGCGGGAGACCGAATGAGCAGTTCTTC
few,NA,TRBJ2-4,TRBV5-1,CASSFRPLGNIQYF,TGCGCCAGCAGCTTCCGACCACTCGGGAACATTCAGTACTTC
NA,NA,TRBJ2-3,TRBV6-1,CASSSSGSPTSRTDTQYF,TGTGCCAGCAGCTCTTCCGGGAGCCCAACCAGCCGTACAGATACGCAGTATTTT
NA,NA,TRBJ2-3,TRBV5-5,CASSLETLDTQYF,TGTGCCAGCAGCTTGGAAACGCTAGATACGCAGTATTTT
NA,NA,TRBJ1-4,TRBV29-1,CSGLNGEKLFF,TGCAGCGGGTTGAACGGCGAAAAACTGTTTTTT
few,NA,TRBJ2-5,TRBV10-3,CAISGREEETQYF,TGTGCCATCAGTGGTAGGGAAGAAGAGACCCAGTACTTC
NA,TRBD1,TRBJ2-5,TRBV4-3,CASSHWTGGEETQYF,TGCGCCAGCAGCCACTGGACAGGGGGAGAAGAGACCCAGTACTTC
few,NA,TRBJ2-2,TRBV7-2,CASSSGRSPTGELFF,TGTGCCAGCAGCTCAGGGCGCAGTCCGACCGGGGAGCTGTTTTTT
NA,NA,TRBJ1-1,TRBV12-3/TRBV12-4,CASRGLATEAFF,TGTGCCAGCCGGGGGTTAGCCACTGAAGCTTTCTTT
few,NA,TRBJ2-7,TRBV5-1,CASSLVQGMVYEQYF,TGCGCCAGCAGCTTGGTACAGGGAATGGTATACGAGCAGTACTTC
NA,NA,TRBJ2-5,TRBV6-2/TRBV6-3,CASSYGLHTQETQYF,TGTGCCAGCAGTTACGGGTTGCATACACAAGAGACCCAGTACTTC
NA,NA,TRBJ2-7,TRBV6-2/TRBV6-3,CAVRGPGAYEQYF,TGTGCCGTTCGAGGCCCCGGGGCCTACGAGCAGTACTTC
NA,NA,TRBJ2-2,TRBV21-1,CASSKGAANTGELFF,TGTGCCAGCAGCAAAGGTGCGGCGAACACCGGGGAGCTGTTTTTT
few,TRBD2,TRBJ2-3,TRBV20-1,CSARKTSGMRDTQYF,TGCAGTGCTAGGAAGACTAGCGGGATGAGGGATACGCAGTATTTT
NA,NA,TRBJ2-1,TRBV19,CASSIVWTRGANEQFF,TGTGCCAGTAGTATAGTTTGGACTAGGGGGGCCAATGAGCAGTTCTTC
NA,NA,TRBJ2-7,TRBV7-9,CASSLGGVVDYEQYF,TGTGCCAGCAGCCTAGGGGGGGTGGTTGACTACGAGCAGTACTTC
NA,TRBD1,TRBJ1-1,TRBV9,CASNPLDRGNTEAFF,TGTGCCAGCAACCCTCTCGACAGGGGGAACACTGAAGCTTTCTTT
few,TRBD1,TRBJ1-6,TRBV25-1,CASAGTDNSPLHF,TGTGCCAGTGCCGGGACAGATAATTCACCCCTCCACTTT
many,NA,TRBJ1-5,TRBV15,CATSGGKNQPQHF,TGTGCCACCAGCGGGGGAAAGAATCAGCCCCAGCATTTT
NA,NA,TRBJ2-1,TRBV6-5,CASSYSTAGGNEQFF,TGTGCCAGCAGTTACTCGACGGCAGGGGGGAATGAGCAGTTCTTC
NA,NA,TRBJ2-7,TRBV7-9,CASSRGTAAFYEQYF,TGTGCCAGCAGCCGCGGGACGGCAGCTTTCTACGAGCAGTACTTC
few,NA,TRBJ2-3,TRBV5-1,CASSLQGFSTDTQYF,TGCGCCAGCAGCCTGCAGGGGTTTAGTACAGATACGCAGTATTTT
NA,NA,TRBJ2-7,TRBV20-1,CSARDSYGNEQYF,TGCAGTGCTAGAGATTCCTATGGGAACGAGCAGTACTTC
few,TRBD1,TRBJ2-7,TRBV4-2,CASSQETGEPYEQYF,TGTGCCAGCAGCCAAGAGACAGGGGAACCCTACGAGCAGTACTTC
NA,NA,TRBJ2-2,TRBV20-1,CSARVGPSDGELFF,TGCAGTGCTAGAGTCGGTCCGTCGGACGGGGAGCTGTTTTTT
few,TRBD2,TRBJ2-5,TRBV9,CASSVGVGGPQETQYF,TGTGCCAGCAGCGTAGGCGTGGGAGGGCCTCAAGAGACCCAGTACTTC
few,TRBD2,TRBJ2-1,TRBV12-3/TRBV12-4,CASSPNQLAGKFNEQFF,TGTGCCAGCAGCCCAAACCAACTAGCGGGGAAGTTCAATGAGCAGTTCTTC
many,TRBD1,TRBJ2-7,TRBV5-1,CASSSGQTYEQYF,TGTGCCAGCAGTTCGGGACAGACCTACGAGCAGTACTTC
NA,NA,TRBJ2-5,TRBV12-3/TRBV12-4,CASSHGQLQETQYF,TGTGCCAGCAGTCACGGACAGCTACAAGAGACCCAGTACTTC
NA,NA,TRBJ2-5,TRBV11-2,CASSLVWGADKETQYF,TGTGCCAGCAGCTTAGTGTGGGGGGCCGACAAAGAGACCCAGTACTTC
many,NA,TRBJ1-2,TRBV7-2,CASSLGGGIYGYTF,TGTGCCAGCAGCTTAGGTGGCGGGATATATGGCTACACCTTC
few,TRBD1,TRBJ1-6,TRBV5-5,CASSPGTGGNNSPLHF,TGTGCCAGCAGCCCAGGGACAGGGGGCAATAATTCACCCCTCCACTTT
NA,TRBD2,TRBJ2-3,TRBV20-1,CSAKRGGKDTQYF,TGCAGTGCTAAACGGGGGGGCAAAGATACGCAGTATTTT
few,TRBD2,TRBJ2-7,TRBV11-2,CASSLDLASGSYEQYF,TGTGCCAGCAGCTTAGATCTGGCTAGCGGGAGCTACGAGCAGTACTTC
NA,NA,TRBJ2-7,TRBV20-1,CSANPLAVTYEQYF,TGCAGTGCTAACCCCCTAGCTGTTACCTACGAGCAGTACTTC
NA,TRBD1,TRBJ2-7,TRBV28,CASSPADRALSYEQYF,TGTGCCAGCAGCCCCGCAGACAGGGCCCTCTCCTACGAGCAGTACTTC
few,NA,TRBJ2-5,TRBV20-1,CSARDKGWRIHETQYF,TGCAGTGCTAGAGATAAGGGTTGGAGGATTCACGAGACCCAGTACTTC